This TCR beta chain was identified in a study of T cells after yellow fever vaccination. Study findings and constraints: Relatively few clonotypes were ones that appeared in both CD4 and CD8 compartments. Post-booster repertoires again held most primary-vaccination clones (approximately 96% CD4, 80% to 90% CD8).

For this clonotype: As yet, its antigen is unknown.

There are 16 residues in the CDR3. Germline V gives CDR1 MNHEY, CDR2 SMNVEV (reference sequence). V shed 2 bases and J 5 bases; nucleotides not matched to a gene: 7. Each CDR3 protein is one row after TCRdb ran MiXCR on the 5' RACE reads. The table has a few hundred thousand distinct CDR3 sequences, 4.1% seen once. The sample in question was PBMCs, obtained 5 days after the yellow fever booster vaccination. The rearrangement uses TRBV27 and TRBJ2-5, with 11 bases fitting TRBD2. The clonotype comes from a man aged 18-30 years who received the YFV17D yellow fever vaccine. The CDR3 region has the DNA TGTGCCAGCAGTTTACGCCTAGCGGGGGGATGGGAGACCCAGTACTTC. It yields the protein CASSLRLAGGWETQYF.